The T cell receptor (beta chain) under discussion was sequenced for a study of identical twins. Each CDR3 protein is one row after TCRdb ran MiXCR on the 5' RACE reads. The table shows 1.5 million to 2 million distinct CDR3 sequences, with less than 35% occurring only once. Study conclusions and caveats: Zero-insertion analyses could be partly confounded by invariant MAIT and iNKT cells.

For this clonotype: Its specificity is not known. The junction shows a germline mismatch at one end, possibly a read error.

The CDR3 loop spans 14 amino acids. The germline CDR1 and CDR2 sequences are SGHAT and FQNNGV. Sequenced: cord blood. The sequence was collected from a newborn girl in good health. V is TRBV11-2 and J is TRBJ2-7, with unresolved D. This CDR3 is CASSFLGSYNEQYF. The CDR3 DNA follows: TGTGCTAGCAGCTTTTTAGGGTCCTACAATGAGCAGTACTTC.